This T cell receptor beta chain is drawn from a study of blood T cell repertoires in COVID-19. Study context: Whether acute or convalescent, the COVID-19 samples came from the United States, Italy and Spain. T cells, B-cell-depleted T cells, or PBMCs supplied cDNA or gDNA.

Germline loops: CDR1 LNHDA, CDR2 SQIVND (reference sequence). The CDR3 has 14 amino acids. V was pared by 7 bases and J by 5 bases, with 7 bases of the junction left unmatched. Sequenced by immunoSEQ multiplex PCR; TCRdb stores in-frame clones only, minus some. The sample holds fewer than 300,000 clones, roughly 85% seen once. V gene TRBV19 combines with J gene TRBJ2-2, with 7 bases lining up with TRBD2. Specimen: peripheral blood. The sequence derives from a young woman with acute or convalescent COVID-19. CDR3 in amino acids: CASNYGGSTGELFF. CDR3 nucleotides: TGTGCCAGTAACTACGGGGGGAGTACCGGGGAGCTGTTTTTT.